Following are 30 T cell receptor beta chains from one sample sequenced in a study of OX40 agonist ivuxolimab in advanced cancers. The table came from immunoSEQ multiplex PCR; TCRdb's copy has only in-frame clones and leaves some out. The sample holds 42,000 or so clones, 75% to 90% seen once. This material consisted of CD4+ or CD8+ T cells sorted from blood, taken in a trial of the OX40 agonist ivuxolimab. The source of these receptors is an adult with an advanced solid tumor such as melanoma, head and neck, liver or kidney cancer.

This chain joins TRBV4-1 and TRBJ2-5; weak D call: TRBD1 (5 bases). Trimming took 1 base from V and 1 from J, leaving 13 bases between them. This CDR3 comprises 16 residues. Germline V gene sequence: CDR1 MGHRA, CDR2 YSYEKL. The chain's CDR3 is CASSQVGRVIQETQYF. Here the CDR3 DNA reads TGCGCCAGCAGCCAAGTAGGCAGGGTTATCCAAGAGACCCAGTACTTC.

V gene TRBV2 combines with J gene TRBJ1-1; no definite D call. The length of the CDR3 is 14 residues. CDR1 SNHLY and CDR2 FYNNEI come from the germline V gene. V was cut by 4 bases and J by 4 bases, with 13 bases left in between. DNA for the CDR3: TGTGCCAGCAGTGGACAAACAGCAGCCACTGAAGCTTTCTTT. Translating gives CASSGQTAATEAFF.

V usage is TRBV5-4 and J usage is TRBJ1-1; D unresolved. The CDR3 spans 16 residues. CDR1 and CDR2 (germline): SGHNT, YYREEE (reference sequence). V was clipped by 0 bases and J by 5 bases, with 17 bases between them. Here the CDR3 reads CASSLGAGILGTEAFF. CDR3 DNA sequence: TGTGCCAGCAGCTTGGGGGCCGGGATCCTGGGTACTGAAGCTTTCTTT.

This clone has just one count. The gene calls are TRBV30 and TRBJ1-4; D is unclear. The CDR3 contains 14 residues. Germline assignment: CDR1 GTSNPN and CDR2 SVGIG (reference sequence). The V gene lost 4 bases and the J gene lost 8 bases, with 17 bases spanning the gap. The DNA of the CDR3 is TGTGCCTGGAATCCTGGGCAGGCCCGCGAAAAACTGTTTTTT. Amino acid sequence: CAWNPGQAREKLFF. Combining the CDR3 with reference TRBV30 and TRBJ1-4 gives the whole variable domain SQTIHQWPATLVQPVGSPLSLECTVEGTSNPNLYWYRQAAGRGLQLLFYSVGIGQISSEVPQNLSASRPQDRQFILSSKKLLLSDSGFYLCAWNPGQAREKLFFGSGTQLSVL.

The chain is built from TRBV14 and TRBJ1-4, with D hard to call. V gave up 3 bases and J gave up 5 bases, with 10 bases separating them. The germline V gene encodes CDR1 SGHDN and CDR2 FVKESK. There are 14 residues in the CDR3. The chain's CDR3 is CASSHMGRNEKLFF. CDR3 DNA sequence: TGTGCCAGCAGCCACATGGGCAGGAATGAAAAACTGTTTTTT.

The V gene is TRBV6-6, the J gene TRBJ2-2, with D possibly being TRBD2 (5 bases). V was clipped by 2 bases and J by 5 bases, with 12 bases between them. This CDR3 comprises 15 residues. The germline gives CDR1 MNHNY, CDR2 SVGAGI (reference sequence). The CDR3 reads CASSYVGVGTGELFF. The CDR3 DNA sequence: TGTGCCAGCAGTTACGTCGGGGTGGGAACCGGGGAGCTGTTTTTT.

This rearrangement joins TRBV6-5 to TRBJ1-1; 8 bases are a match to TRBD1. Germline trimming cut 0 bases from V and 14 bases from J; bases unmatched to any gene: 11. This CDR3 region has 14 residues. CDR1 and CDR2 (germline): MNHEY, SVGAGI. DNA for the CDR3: TGTGCCAGCAGTTACTCGAGACAGGGGCAGAAGAGATTCTTT. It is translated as CASSYSRQGQKRFF.

For the CDR3, the DNA is TGTGCCAGCTCACCACTGGACCAATCAGATACGCAGTATTTT. Its protein product is CASSPLDQSDTQYF. The gene calls are TRBV18 and TRBJ2-3; D is undetermined. Trimming removed 1 base at V and 4 bases at J, with 9 bases between. Germline V gene lookup returns CDR1 KGHSH and CDR2 LQKENI. The CDR3 is 14 amino acids.

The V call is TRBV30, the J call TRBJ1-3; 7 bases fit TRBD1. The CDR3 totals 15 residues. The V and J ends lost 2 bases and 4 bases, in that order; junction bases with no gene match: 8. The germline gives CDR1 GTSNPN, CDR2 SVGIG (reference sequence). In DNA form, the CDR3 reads TGTGCCTGGAGTAGGTTACAGGGGAGGGGAAACACCATATATTTT. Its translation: CAWSRLQGRGNTIYF.

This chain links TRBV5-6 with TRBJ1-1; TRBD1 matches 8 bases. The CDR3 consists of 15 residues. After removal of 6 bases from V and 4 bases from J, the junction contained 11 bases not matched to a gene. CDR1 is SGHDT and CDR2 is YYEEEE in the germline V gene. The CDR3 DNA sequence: TGTGCCAGCACCACGGGGCCGCAGGGGGCCACTGAAGCTTTCTTT. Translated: CASTTGPQGATEAFF.

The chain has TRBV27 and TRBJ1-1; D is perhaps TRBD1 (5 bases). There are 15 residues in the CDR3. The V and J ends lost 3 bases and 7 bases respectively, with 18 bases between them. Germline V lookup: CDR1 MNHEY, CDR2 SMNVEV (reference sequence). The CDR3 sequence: CASSFSLGTAGEAFF. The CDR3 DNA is TGTGCCAGCAGTTTCTCGCTTGGGACGGCGGGTGAAGCTTTCTTT.

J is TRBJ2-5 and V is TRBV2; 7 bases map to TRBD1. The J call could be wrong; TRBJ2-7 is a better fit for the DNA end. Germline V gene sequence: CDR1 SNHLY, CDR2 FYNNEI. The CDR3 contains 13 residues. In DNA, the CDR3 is TGTGCCAGCCAAAACAGGGGCATCGACGAGCAGTACTTC. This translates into CASQNRGIDEQYF.

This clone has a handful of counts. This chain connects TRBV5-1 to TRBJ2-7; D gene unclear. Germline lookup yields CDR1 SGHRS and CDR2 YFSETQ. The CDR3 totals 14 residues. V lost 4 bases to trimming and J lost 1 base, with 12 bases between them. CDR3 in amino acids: CASSTSGTSYEQYF. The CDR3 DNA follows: TGCGCCAGCAGCACATCAGGTACTTCCTACGAGCAGTACTTC.

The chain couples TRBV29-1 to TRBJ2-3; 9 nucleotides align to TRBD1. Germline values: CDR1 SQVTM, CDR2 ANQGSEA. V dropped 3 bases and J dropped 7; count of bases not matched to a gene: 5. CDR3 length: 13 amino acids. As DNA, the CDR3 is TGCAGCGTTGACACAGGGGGCCTAAATACGCAGTATTTT. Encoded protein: CSVDTGGLNTQYF.

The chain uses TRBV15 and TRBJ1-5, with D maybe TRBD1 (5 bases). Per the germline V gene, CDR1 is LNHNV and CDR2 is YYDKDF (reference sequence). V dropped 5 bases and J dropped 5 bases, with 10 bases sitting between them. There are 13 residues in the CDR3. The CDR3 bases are TGTGCCACCAGCTTTGGGACCCATCAGCCCCAGCATTTT. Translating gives CATSFGTHQPQHF.

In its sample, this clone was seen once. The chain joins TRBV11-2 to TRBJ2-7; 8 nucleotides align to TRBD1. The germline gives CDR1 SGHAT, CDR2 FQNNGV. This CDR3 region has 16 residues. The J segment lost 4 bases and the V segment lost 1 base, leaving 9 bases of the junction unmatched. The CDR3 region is CASSLAPGQASYEQYF. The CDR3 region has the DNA TGTGCCAGCAGCTTAGCACCGGGACAGGCGTCTTACGAGCAGTACTTC.

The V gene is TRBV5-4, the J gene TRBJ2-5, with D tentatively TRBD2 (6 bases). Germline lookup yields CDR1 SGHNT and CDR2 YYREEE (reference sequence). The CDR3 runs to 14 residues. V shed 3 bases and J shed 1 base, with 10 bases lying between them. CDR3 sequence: CASSWTTTQETQYF. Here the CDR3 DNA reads TGTGCCAGCAGCTGGACTACTACCCAAGAGACCCAGTACTTC.

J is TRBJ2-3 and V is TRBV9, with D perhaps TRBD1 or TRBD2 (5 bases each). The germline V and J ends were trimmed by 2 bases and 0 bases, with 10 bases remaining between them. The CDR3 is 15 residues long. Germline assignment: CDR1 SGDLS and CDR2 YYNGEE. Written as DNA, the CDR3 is TGTGCCAGCAGCGTCCTCCGGGACAGCACAGATACGCAGTATTTT. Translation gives CASSVLRDSTDTQYF.

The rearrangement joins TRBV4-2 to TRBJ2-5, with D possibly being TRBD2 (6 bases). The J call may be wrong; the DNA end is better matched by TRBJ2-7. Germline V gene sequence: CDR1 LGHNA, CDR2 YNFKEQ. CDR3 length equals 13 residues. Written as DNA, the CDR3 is TGTGCCAGCAGCCAAGGGGGAGGCTACGAGCAGTACTTC. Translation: CASSQGGGYEQYF.

The CDR3: CASGAGVFYGYTF. Written as DNA, the CDR3 is TGTGCTTCAGGGGCGGGGGTGTTTTACGGCTACACCTTC. V and J are TRBV30 and TRBJ1-2; TRBD1 is a possible D gene (6 bases). This CDR3 is 13 amino acids long. The V gene's germline CDR1 is GTSNPN and CDR2 SVGIG (reference sequence).

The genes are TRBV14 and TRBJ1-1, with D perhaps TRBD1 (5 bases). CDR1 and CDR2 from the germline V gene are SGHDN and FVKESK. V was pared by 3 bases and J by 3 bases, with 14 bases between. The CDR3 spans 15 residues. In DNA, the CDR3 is TGTGCCAGCAGCCAGTCCGGGGGTGGGTACACTGAAGCTTTCTTT. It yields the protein CASSQSGGGYTEAFF.

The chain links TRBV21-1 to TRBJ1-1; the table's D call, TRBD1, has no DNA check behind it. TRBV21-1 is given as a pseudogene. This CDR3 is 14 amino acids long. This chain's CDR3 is CASSPSHNTGEAFF. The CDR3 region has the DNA TGTGCCAGCAGCCCATCCCATAATACAGGTGAAGCTTTCTTT.

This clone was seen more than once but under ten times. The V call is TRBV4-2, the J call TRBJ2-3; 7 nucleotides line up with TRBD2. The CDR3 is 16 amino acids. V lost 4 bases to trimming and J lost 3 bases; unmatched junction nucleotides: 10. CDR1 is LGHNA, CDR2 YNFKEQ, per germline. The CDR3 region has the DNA TGTGCCAGCAGCCCTACTACTAGCGTAAGGACAGATACGCAGTATTTT. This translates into CASSPTTSVRTDTQYF.

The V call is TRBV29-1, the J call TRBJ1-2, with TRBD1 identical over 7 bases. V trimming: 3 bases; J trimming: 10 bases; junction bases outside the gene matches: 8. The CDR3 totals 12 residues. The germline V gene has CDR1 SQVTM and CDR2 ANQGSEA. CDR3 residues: CSVDDRADYYTF. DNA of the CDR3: TGCAGCGTTGATGACAGGGCGGATTACTACACCTTC.

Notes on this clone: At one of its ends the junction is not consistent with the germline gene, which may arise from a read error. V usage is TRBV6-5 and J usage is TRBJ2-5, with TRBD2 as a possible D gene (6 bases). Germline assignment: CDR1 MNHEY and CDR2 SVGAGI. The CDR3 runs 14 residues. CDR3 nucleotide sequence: TGTGCCAGCAGCACCAATAGCGGCCAACAGACCCAGTACTTC. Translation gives CASSTNSGQQTQYF.

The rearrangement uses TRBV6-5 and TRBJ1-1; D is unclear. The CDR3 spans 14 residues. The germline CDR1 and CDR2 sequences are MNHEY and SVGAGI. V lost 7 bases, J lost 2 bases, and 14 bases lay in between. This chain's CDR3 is CASTSDTRNTEAFF. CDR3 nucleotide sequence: TGTGCCAGCACCTCAGATACCCGAAACACTGAAGCTTTCTTT.

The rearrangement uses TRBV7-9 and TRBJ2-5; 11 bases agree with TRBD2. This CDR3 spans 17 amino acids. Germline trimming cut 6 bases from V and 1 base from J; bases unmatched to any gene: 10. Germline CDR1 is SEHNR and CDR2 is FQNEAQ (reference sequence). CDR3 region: CASRWLLAGGPQETQYF. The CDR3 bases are TGTGCCAGCAGGTGGCTCTTAGCGGGAGGGCCCCAAGAGACCCAGTACTTC.

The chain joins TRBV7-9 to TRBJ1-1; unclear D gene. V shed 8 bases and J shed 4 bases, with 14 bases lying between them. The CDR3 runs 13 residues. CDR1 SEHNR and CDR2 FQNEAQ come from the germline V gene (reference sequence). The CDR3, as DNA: TGTGCCAGCGCGTTTTTTCAGACCACTGAAGCTTTCTTT. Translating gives CASAFFQTTEAFF.

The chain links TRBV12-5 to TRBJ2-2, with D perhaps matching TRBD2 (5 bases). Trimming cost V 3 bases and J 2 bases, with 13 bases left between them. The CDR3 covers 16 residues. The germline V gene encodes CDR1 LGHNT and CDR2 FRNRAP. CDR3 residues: CASGLGPSRNTGELFF. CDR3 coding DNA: TGTGCTAGTGGTTTAGGGCCTAGCAGAAACACCGGGGAGCTGTTTTTT.

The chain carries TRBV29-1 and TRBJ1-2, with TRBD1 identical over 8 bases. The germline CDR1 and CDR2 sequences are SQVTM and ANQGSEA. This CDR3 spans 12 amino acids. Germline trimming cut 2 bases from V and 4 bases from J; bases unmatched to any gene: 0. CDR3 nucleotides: TGCAGCGTTGAAACAGGGGGCTATGGCTACACCTTC. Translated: CSVETGGYGYTF.